This T cell receptor beta chain derives from a study of neurological immune-mediated disorders. Study-level results: HTLV-1-associated myelopathy led in TCR clonal expansion, while multiple sclerosis ranked lowest, below healthy controls.

MiXCR was run by TCRdb on the 5' RACE reads, yielding one entry per CDR3 protein. The sample consists of about 50,000 distinct CDR3 sequences, 3% of them appearing once. This clonotype was detected many times. Its antigen remains unknown. Germline CDR1 is LGHDT and CDR2 is YNNKEL (reference sequence). V was trimmed by 3 bases and J by 9 bases, leaving 18 bases between them. CDR3 length: 14 residues. The clonotype originates from a woman aged 45 to 65 with multiple sclerosis. This chain connects TRBV3-1 to TRBJ2-7; D gene uncertain. The sample comprised PBMCs. The CDR3 DNA sequence: TGTGCCAGCAGCCATGGTGATGTGGGGTCCGGGCAGTACTTC. Translating it yields CASSHGDVGSGQYF.